These 18 T cell receptor beta chains were all obtained from the same sample, sequenced in a study of T cells in tuberculosis. Measured with immunoSEQ multiplex PCR; TCRdb has only the in-frame clones, and not every one. Of fewer than 55,000 clones in the sample, roughly 96% are singletons; the top ten hold roughly 7%. The sample consisted of PBMCs. Receptors were obtained from a donor aged 10 to 29 with latent tuberculosis or without tuberculosis infection.

The chain employs TRBV18 and TRBJ2-1; TRBD2 agrees at 10 bases. The V and J ends lost 3 bases and 0 bases, in that order; junction bases with no gene match: 5. Germline V gene data show CDR1 as KGHSH and CDR2 as LQKENI. CDR3 length: 17 residues. CDR3 sequence reads: CASSPGASGSSYNEQFF. The CDR3 nucleotides read TGTGCCAGCTCACCGGGAGCTAGCGGGAGCTCCTACAATGAGCAGTTCTTC.

The chain has TRBV2 and TRBJ1-2; TRBD1 matches 7 bases. The CDR3 is made up of 14 amino acids. J gave up 4 bases and V 7 bases, and 9 bases lay outside the gene matches. Germline V lookup: CDR1 SNHLY, CDR2 FYNNEI. Here the CDR3 DNA reads TGTGCCAGCACCTTGACAGGGTCCGGCTATGGCTACACCTTC. Its protein product is CASTLTGSGYGYTF.

The chain combines TRBV10-3 with TRBJ2-6, with D perhaps matching TRBD1 (6 bases). This CDR3 spans 18 amino acids. V was cut by 3 bases and J by 0 bases, with 15 bases left in between. Germline lookup yields CDR1 ENHRY and CDR2 SYGVKD. CDR3 region: CAISDKTGSNSGANVLTF. Here the CDR3 DNA reads TGTGCCATCAGTGATAAGACAGGCTCTAACTCTGGGGCCAACGTCCTGACTTTC.

The chain employs TRBV13 and TRBJ2-3; 14 positions match TRBD2. With 4 bases clipped from V and 2 bases from J, the junction kept 14 bases outside the gene matches. Germline CDR1 and CDR2: PRHDT and FYEKMQ (reference sequence). The length of the CDR3 is 20 residues. DNA for the CDR3: TGTGCCAGCAGCTCGATGACTAGCGGGAGGGATAGTTGGAACACAGATACGCAGTATTTT. Translated, it gives CASSSMTSGRDSWNTDTQYF.

This chain connects TRBV7-8 to TRBJ1-5, with D possibly being TRBD1 (6 bases). The germline V gene has CDR1 SGHVS and CDR2 FQNEAQ. Trimming cost V 5 bases and J 5 bases, with 19 bases left between them. The CDR3 covers 16 residues. DNA of the CDR3: TGTGCCAGCAGCCACGGACAGAGGGGATTGGATCAGCCCCAGCATTTT. This codes for CASSHGQRGLDQPQHF.

The chain carries TRBV29-1 and TRBJ2-7, with 10 bases identical to TRBD2. From germline, CDR1 is SQVTM and CDR2 ANQGSEA. This CDR3 region has 14 residues. V was pared by 3 bases and J by 0 bases, with 2 bases of the junction left unmatched. The CDR3 DNA follows: TGCAGCGTTGAGCCTAGCGGGGGCTCCTACGAGCAGTACTTC. Its translation is CSVEPSGGSYEQYF.

The CDR3 DNA reads TGTGCCAGCAGCTTACCTAACAGAGCCTACGAGCAGTACTTC. Translated, it gives CASSLPNRAYEQYF. The genes are TRBV5-6 and TRBJ2-7; D remains ambiguous. Germline V CDR1 and CDR2: SGHDT, YYEEEE. Trimming stripped 2 bases from V and 2 bases from J, with 11 bases between. The CDR3 consists of 14 residues.

V is TRBV6-1 and J is TRBJ1-1, with TRBD1 matching over 9 bases. Germline assignment: CDR1 MNHNS and CDR2 SASEGT. The trim removed 6 bases at V and 6 bases at J, leaving 8 bases unmatched. CDR3 length equals 14 residues. The CDR3 reads CASSLTGGSSEAFF. Here the CDR3 DNA reads TGTGCCAGCAGCCTGACAGGGGGTTCCTCTGAAGCTTTCTTT.

This clone showed up just once. V and J are TRBV5-6 and TRBJ1-2; 8 nucleotides line up with TRBD1. From germline, CDR1 is SGHDT and CDR2 YYEEEE. V trimming: 4 bases; J trimming: 0 bases; junction bases outside the gene matches: 2. This CDR3 has 14 amino acids. The CDR3 nucleotides read TGTGCCAGCAGCCCGGACAGGGCTAACTATGGCTACACCTTC. Encoded protein: CASSPDRANYGYTF.

The CDR3 sequence is CASSSDGGRRGEQYF. CDR3 nucleotide sequence: TGTGCCAGCAGCTCCGACGGGGGAAGGCGAGGCGAGCAGTACTTC. The chain employs TRBV7-3 and TRBJ2-7, with D possibly matching TRBD2 (6 bases). The germline V gene has CDR1 SGHTA and CDR2 FQGTGA. Between the trimmed V and J ends, which lost 4 bases and 6 bases, there was a span of 19 bases. The CDR3 covers 15 residues.

The V gene is TRBV5-1, the J gene TRBJ1-1, with 7 bases matching TRBD1. The CDR3 has 13 residues. Germline V gene data show CDR1 as SGHRS and CDR2 as YFSETQ. V trimming: 4 bases; J trimming: 7 bases; junction bases outside the gene matches: 7. The chain's CDR3 is CASSVDRVGEAFF. As DNA, the CDR3 is TGCGCCAGCAGCGTTGACAGGGTGGGTGAAGCTTTCTTT.

As DNA, the CDR3 is TGTGCCTGGAGTGTAGGGGCACCCTACGAGCAGTACTTC. This sequence encodes CAWSVGAPYEQYF. V usage is TRBV30 and J usage is TRBJ2-7, with a weak D call TRBD1 (5 bases). The CDR3 has 13 residues. CDR1 is GTSNPN, CDR2 SVGIG, per germline (reference sequence). The ends were cut back, 0 bases at V and 2 bases at J, with 8 bases in the middle.

This chain links TRBV2 with TRBJ2-1, with D tentatively TRBD1 (6 bases). This CDR3 is 12 amino acids long. Looked up from germline, CDR1 is SNHLY and CDR2 is FYNNEI. V dropped 7 bases and J dropped 15 bases, with 19 bases sitting between them. The CDR3: CASTPDDRTTFF. CDR3 DNA sequence: TGTGCCAGCACCCCAGATGACAGGACCACGTTCTTC.

This chain connects TRBV28 to TRBJ1-1, with TRBD1 matching over 9 bases. V was pared by 2 bases and J by 1 base, with 8 bases of the junction left unmatched. In germline, CDR1 is MDHEN, CDR2 SYDVKM. CDR3 length: 17 amino acids. CDR3 sequence (DNA): TGTGCCAGCAGTTTACTCCCCGGGACAGGGCGGAACACTGAAGCTTTCTTT. Translation gives CASSLLPGTGRNTEAFF.

The chain links TRBV19 to TRBJ2-3; 10 bases fit TRBD2. Germline lookup yields CDR1 LNHDA and CDR2 SQIVND (reference sequence). The ends lost 3 bases at V and 6 bases at J; junction bases unmatched: 12. The CDR3 loop spans 17 amino acids. The CDR3 is CASSIRTSGMYKDTQYF. The CDR3 DNA sequence: TGTGCCAGTAGTATTAGGACTAGCGGAATGTACAAGGATACGCAGTATTTT.

This sequence joins TRBV19 and TRBJ1-1; maybe TRBD1 (5 bases). Germline V lookup: CDR1 LNHDA, CDR2 SQIVND (reference sequence). V was trimmed by 3 bases and J by 8 bases, leaving 10 bases between them. The CDR3 length is 12 residues. CDR3 region: CASSIRGGEAFF. In nucleotides, the CDR3 is TGTGCCAGTAGTATCCGTGGGGGGGAAGCTTTCTTT.

The CDR3 sequence is CSVRTGGNTGELFF. The DNA of the CDR3 is TGCAGCGTCCGGACAGGCGGGAACACCGGGGAGCTGTTTTTT. This chain links TRBV29-1 with TRBJ2-2, with 7 bases lining up with TRBD1. The V gene end was trimmed by 6 bases and the J gene end by 1 base; junction bases not matched to a gene: 5. This CDR3 region has 14 residues. CDR1 is SQVTM and CDR2 is ANQGSEA in the germline V gene.

The rearrangement links TRBV5-1 to TRBJ2-2, with D possibly being TRBD1 (5 bases). CDR3 length equals 15 residues. The V gene's germline CDR1 is SGHRS and CDR2 YFSETQ. V was clipped by 0 bases and J by 3 bases, with 9 bases between them. CDR3 region: CASSLVGADTGELFF. CDR3 nucleotide sequence: TGCGCCAGCAGCTTGGTAGGGGCGGACACCGGGGAGCTGTTTTTT.